Below, 15 T cell receptor beta chains from the same sample are listed, as sequenced in a study of blood T cell repertoires in COVID-19. Data came from immunoSEQ multiplex PCR; TCRdb stores just in-frame clones and leaves some out. The sample consists of hundreds of thousands of clones, about nine tenths of them appearing once. The sequenced sample consisted of PBMCs or T cells enriched from blood (not recorded which). The receptors derive from a man aged 30 to 39 who had recovered from COVID-19.

The chain uses TRBV21-1 and TRBJ1-3; the D call in the table, TRBD1, was not verified against the DNA. TRBV21-1 is a pseudogene. This CDR3 spans 19 amino acids. The CDR3 protein is CASSDRDRGEKYSGNTIYF. DNA for the CDR3: TGTGCCAGCAGTGACCGGGACAGGGGGGAAAAATACTCTGGAAACACCATATATTTT.

V and J are TRBV7-8 and TRBJ1-2; D is perhaps TRBD1 (6 bases). The germline V and J ends were trimmed by 1 base and 3 bases, with 15 bases remaining between them. Germline CDR1 SGHVS, CDR2 FQNEAQ. The CDR3 is made up of 16 amino acids. For the CDR3, the DNA is TGTGCCAGCAGCTTAGAAAGGGACCCAGGGGACTATGGCTACACCTTC. Translating it yields CASSLERDPGDYGYTF.

Only a few counts were recorded for this clone. The chain carries TRBV19 and TRBJ2-7; D perhaps matches TRBD2 (6 bases). This CDR3 has 14 amino acids. Trimming removed 4 bases from V and 6 bases from J, with 16 bases in between. CDR1 LNHDA and CDR2 SQIVND come from the germline V gene (reference sequence). The CDR3 DNA follows: TGTGCCAGTAGTAAGGGCAGGGAGGTCGCCGAGCAGTACTTC. Translating gives CASSKGREVAEQYF.

This clone was seen a few times. V is TRBV3-1 (or the pseudogene TRBV3-2) and J is TRBJ1-1; D unresolved. Deletions cut 1 base from V and 5 bases from J, with 8 bases between. CDR3 length: 13 amino acids. Germline V gene lookup returns CDR1 LGHDT and CDR2 YNNKEL (reference sequence). The CDR3 spells CASSQGRWTEAFF. As DNA, the CDR3 is TGTGCCAGCAGCCAAGGGCGGTGGACTGAAGCTTTCTTT.

The genes are TRBV3-1 (or the pseudogene TRBV3-2) and TRBJ1-2; a weak D match, TRBD1 (5 bases). CDR1 and CDR2 from the germline V gene are LGHDT and YNNKEL (reference sequence). This CDR3 region has 18 residues. Trimming stripped 0 bases from V and 4 bases from J, with 21 bases between. The CDR3 DNA sequence: TGTGCCAGCAGCCAAGATCTCGTTCGTAGCAGGGCTGGCTATGGCTACACCTTC. This encodes CASSQDLVRSRAGYGYTF.

The chain employs TRBV18 and TRBJ1-5; D is ambiguous. V dropped 2 bases and J dropped 4 bases, with 6 bases sitting between them. The CDR3 loop spans 13 amino acids. Germline CDR1 reads KGHSH; CDR2 reads LQKENI. The CDR3 nucleotides are TGTGCCAGCTCACCAGGGCAGAATCAGCCCCAGCATTTT. Translated, it gives CASSPGQNQPQHF.

As concerns this clone: An end of the junction differs from the germline gene, which may be a read error. J is TRBJ2-1 and V is TRBV19, with TRBD1 matching 8 bases. The CDR3 runs to 16 residues. In germline, CDR1 is LNHDA, CDR2 SQIVND (reference sequence). The CDR3: CASNIKQGGSYNEQFF. CDR3 nucleotide sequence: TGTGCCAGTAATATAAAACAGGGGGGCTCCTACAATGAGCAGTTCTTC.

The genes are TRBV11-2 and TRBJ2-7; TRBD2 aligns across 7 bases. V lost 3 bases to trimming and J lost 3 bases; unmatched junction nucleotides: 5. This CDR3 is built from 14 residues. From germline, CDR1 is SGHAT and CDR2 FQNNGV. The CDR3 DNA reads as TGTGCCAGCAGCTTTAGTTCTAGCGGCTACGAGCAGTACTTC. Amino acid sequence: CASSFSSSGYEQYF.

The V call is TRBV2, the J call TRBJ1-4; TRBD1 agrees at 10 bases. The V gene's germline CDR1 is SNHLY and CDR2 FYNNEI. The CDR3 is 14 amino acids. The ends lost 5 bases at V and 8 bases at J; junction bases unmatched: 5. This CDR3 reads CASSKGQGNEKLFF. CDR3 bases: TGTGCCAGCAGTAAGGGACAGGGGAACGAAAAACTGTTTTTT.

This rearrangement joins TRBV5-1 to TRBJ2-6; no clear D gene. Germline V gene sequence: CDR1 SGHRS, CDR2 YFSETQ. The CDR3 totals 16 residues. V was cut by 0 bases and J by 3 bases, with 10 bases left in between. The CDR3 bases are TGCGCCAGCAGCTTGGAGGCCAGGATTGGGGCCAACGTCCTGACTTTC. Its translation: CASSLEARIGANVLTF.

This clone was detected only a few times. V and J are TRBV27 and TRBJ1-2; TRBD1 is a possible D gene (6 bases). CDR3 length: 17 residues. V lost 4 bases and J lost 2, with 20 bases in between. Germline assignment: CDR1 MNHEY and CDR2 SMNVEV (reference sequence). The CDR3 protein is CASSSSQGPLVNYGYTF. In DNA, the CDR3 is TGTGCCAGCAGTTCCTCACAGGGCCCACTCGTAAACTATGGCTACACCTTC.

CDR3 in amino acids: CASGLEAESSYNEQFF. CDR3 sequence (DNA): TGTGCTAGTGGTTTGGAGGCGGAAAGCTCCTACAATGAGCAGTTCTTC. The rearrangement uses TRBV12-5 and TRBJ2-1; unclear D gene. The V gene's germline CDR1 is LGHNT and CDR2 FRNRAP. The CDR3 is made up of 16 amino acids. V lost 1 base and J 0 bases, leaving 10 bases between the germline ends.

The chain combines TRBV5-1 with TRBJ1-1; 12 nucleotides match TRBD1. The J segment lost 4 bases and the V segment lost 3 bases, leaving 4 bases of the junction unmatched. Germline loops: CDR1 SGHRS, CDR2 YFSETQ. The CDR3 has 15 residues. The CDR3 bases are TGCGCCAGCAGCTCCGTGGGACAGGGGGCCACTGAAGCTTTCTTT. Encoded protein: CASSSVGQGATEAFF. Looking up the rest from reference TRBV5-1 and TRBJ1-1 gives the full variable domain: KAGVTQTPRYLIKTRGQQVTLSCSPISGHRSVSWYQQTPGQGLQFLFEYFSETQRNKGNFPGRFSGRQFSNSRSEMNVSTLELGDSALYLCASSSVGQGATEAFFGQGTRLTVV.

V gene TRBV7-6 combines with J gene TRBJ1-2; TRBD1 agrees at 8 bases. This CDR3 region has 15 residues. Germline CDR1 reads SGHVS; CDR2 reads FNYEAQ. With 5 bases clipped from V and 10 bases from J, the junction kept 15 bases outside the gene matches. CDR3 residues: CASSDEGQARSDYTF. CDR3 DNA: TGTGCCAGCAGCGACGAGGGACAGGCAAGATCGGACTACACCTTC.

This chain links TRBV21-1 with TRBJ1-1. TRBV21-1 corresponds to a pseudogene. The CDR3 spans 13 residues. Here the CDR3 DNA reads TGTGCCAGCACCATCGGGTTTTTGACTGAAGCTTTCTTT. Protein: CASTIGFLTEAFF.